The 21 T cell receptor beta chains in this list originate from one sample, sequenced in a study of T cells in Graves' hyperthyroidism and ophthalmopathy (dated by TCRdb to about 2019). Receptor libraries were prepared by multiplex PCR. The run used an Illumina HiSeq 2000. The TCR beta CDR3 regions were amplified from RNA transcripts. The TCR CDR3 was subjected to a first round of RT-PCR using the HTBI primer set and the Qiagen OneStep RT-PCR kit. TCRdb reworked the public reads: Q25 trimming with fastp, MiXCR clone assembly, productive beta chains retained. Each CDR3 protein appears once, grouped with its most common genes and DNA. The sample has some 350,000 distinct CDR3 sequences on record, 13% to 15% of them singletons. The top ten clonotypes cover roughly 19% of the sample. Specimen: blood. The receptor set was obtained from a woman aged 55-69 years with Graves' ophthalmopathy.

This chain uses TRBV7-9 with TRBJ2-1; 10 bases align to TRBD1. The V gene end was trimmed by 8 bases and the J gene end by 9 bases; junction bases not matched to a gene: 10. Germline loops: CDR1 SEHNR, CDR2 FQNEAQ (reference sequence). CDR3 size: 14 residues. In nucleotides, the CDR3 is TGTGCCAGCGCACCGGGACAGGGGTGGAGTGAGCAGTTCTTC. Translation: CASAPGQGWSEQFF.

This rearrangement joins TRBV6-1 to TRBJ2-5; D gene uncertain. The CDR3 consists of 13 residues. Germline-derived CDR1 and CDR2 are MNHNS and SASEGT. Trimming pared 6 bases from V and 2 bases from J, leaving 10 bases between. The CDR3, as DNA: TGTGCCAGCAGAAGATCCATACAAGAGACCCAGTACTTC. Its protein product is CASRRSIQETQYF.

This clonotype was detected many times. The V call is TRBV20-1, the J call TRBJ2-5; 13 bases are shared with TRBD2. The CDR3 consists of 16 residues. Trimming removed 5 bases from V and 3 bases from J; junction bases left unmatched: 9. The germline gives CDR1 DFQATT, CDR2 SNEGSKA (reference sequence). The CDR3 nucleotides read TGCAGTGCTGAACGTCGACTAGCGGGAGGTGAAGAGACCCAGTACTTC. Its translation: CSAERRLAGGEETQYF.

In its sample, this clonotype was seen many times. The chain recombines TRBV20-1 with TRBJ2-5; 9 nucleotides align to TRBD2. The germline CDR1 and CDR2 sequences are DFQATT and SNEGSKA (reference sequence). The CDR3 length is 14 residues. The trim removed 6 bases at V and 5 bases at J, leaving 10 bases unmatched. The CDR3 nucleotides read TGCAGTGCCACGCTAGCGGGGACACGCGAGACCCAGTACTTC. This codes for CSATLAGTRETQYF.

The sample holds a few counts of this clonotype. The genes are TRBV12-3 or TRBV12-4 and TRBJ2-1, with 9 positions matching TRBD2. The assigned J gene may be wrong: the sequence end matches TRBJ2-7 better. The CDR3 loop spans 14 amino acids. For the CDR3, the DNA is TGTGCCAGCAGTCTTAGCGGGAGTTACAATGAGCAGTACTTC. Its translation: CASSLSGSYNEQYF.

This clonotype showed up just a few times. This chain joins TRBV7-9 and TRBJ1-1; D unresolved. Germline V lookup: CDR1 SEHNR, CDR2 FQNEAQ (reference sequence). This CDR3 is 13 amino acids long. V was cut by 2 bases and J by 5 bases, with 9 bases left in between. DNA of the CDR3: TGTGCCAGCAGCTTAAGTCCCCCAACTGAAGCTTTCTTT. It yields the protein CASSLSPPTEAFF.

This clonotype was counted between two and nine times. This rearrangement joins TRBV2 to TRBJ1-5, with 8 bases identical to TRBD1. Trimming at V came to 6 bases and at J to 3 bases, leaving 7 bases not matched to a gene. This CDR3 is built from 15 residues. The germline V gene encodes CDR1 SNHLY and CDR2 FYNNEI. The chain's CDR3 is CASRRTGTFNQPQHF. CDR3 nucleotides: TGTGCCAGCAGAAGGACAGGGACCTTCAATCAGCCCCAGCATTTT.

This clonotype was counted at least ten times. The genes are TRBV27 and TRBJ1-6; no firm D call. The CDR3 loop spans 15 amino acids. CDR1 MNHEY and CDR2 SMNVEV come from the germline V gene (reference sequence). The ends were cut back, 4 bases at V and 5 bases at J, with 12 bases in the middle. The CDR3 is CASSYEASDNSPLHF. The CDR3 DNA reads as TGTGCCAGCAGTTACGAGGCGAGTGATAATTCACCCCTCCACTTT.

This clonotype was observed many times. The CDR3 loop reads CASSLDSLMNTEAFF. CDR3 bases: TGTGCCAGCAGCTTAGACAGCCTCATGAACACTGAAGCTTTCTTT. The chain employs TRBV11-1 and TRBJ1-1; D is unresolved. This CDR3 spans 15 amino acids. Germline V gene sequence: CDR1 SGHAT, CDR2 FQDESV (reference sequence). V was trimmed by 1 base and J by 0 bases, leaving 9 bases between them.

This clonotype was detected ten times or more. This sequence joins TRBV7-2 and TRBJ2-5; D unclear. The germline V and J ends were trimmed by 3 bases and 2 bases, with 16 bases remaining between them. The germline V gene has CDR1 SGHTA and CDR2 FQGNSA. There are 16 residues in the CDR3. The CDR3 region has the DNA TGTGCCAGCAGCTTGGCCCTAGGGATGGGACAAGAGACCCAGTACTTC. It encodes CASSLALGMGQETQYF.

The chain links TRBV19 to TRBJ2-3; no clear D. Germline assignment: CDR1 LNHDA and CDR2 SQIVND (reference sequence). The CDR3 is 14 residues long. V shed 5 bases and J shed 0 bases, with 9 bases lying between them. The CDR3 spells CASSQLSSTDTQYF. CDR3 DNA: TGTGCCAGTAGTCAGCTGAGTAGCACAGATACGCAGTATTTT.

The V gene is TRBV14, the J gene TRBJ1-2; the D is unclear. Germline V gene lookup returns CDR1 SGHDN and CDR2 FVKESK. This CDR3 has 11 amino acids. The germline V and J ends were trimmed by 1 base and 8 bases, with 5 bases remaining between them. Here the CDR3 reads CASSQGLGYTF. The CDR3 nucleotides are TGTGCCAGCAGCCAAGGCCTGGGCTACACCTTC.

This clonotype was counted a few times. A read error may explain this, as a much larger clone is one base away. V is TRBV28 and J is TRBJ2-7; a possible D gene is TRBD1 (6 bases). Germline values: CDR1 MDHEN, CDR2 SYDVKM. This CDR3 is 15 amino acids long. CDR3 residues: CAGSLMGAKHYEQYF. DNA of the CDR3: TGTGCCGGCAGTTTAATGGGGGCCAAACACTACGAGCAGTACTTC.

This clonotype was detected many times. The chain uses TRBV12-3 or TRBV12-4 and TRBJ2-2, with 11 bases matching TRBD1. The CDR3 covers 17 residues. V lost 4 bases to trimming and J lost 2 bases; unmatched junction nucleotides: 6. The CDR3: CASSSPGQGENTGELFF. The CDR3 nucleotides are TGTGCCAGCAGTTCTCCGGGACAGGGGGAAAACACCGGGGAGCTGTTTTTT.

This clonotype has a count of ten or more. The junction does not match germline at one end; this may be a read error. This chain uses TRBV6-1 with TRBJ2-5; 9 nucleotides match TRBD2. CDR3 length equals 16 residues. Germline V CDR1 and CDR2: MNHNS, SASEGT. CDR3 in DNA: TGTGCCAGCAGTGAACAGGGCCTAGCGGGGCAAGAGCCCCAGTACTTC. Its translation is CASSEQGLAGQEPQYF.

This clonotype has at least ten counts. The chain uses TRBV7-3 and TRBJ2-5, with D perhaps being TRBD1 or TRBD2 (5 bases each). CDR1 is SGHTA and CDR2 is FQGTGA in the germline V gene. Trimming stripped 5 bases from V and 5 bases from J, with 15 bases between. CDR3 length: 14 residues. The CDR3 DNA follows: TGTGCCAGCAGCGCGGGTTCAGGGTCGGAGACCCAGTACTTC. Its protein product is CASSAGSGSETQYF.

This sequence joins TRBV10-3 and TRBJ1-1, with 11 bases lining up with TRBD1. This CDR3 is 15 amino acids long. V was pared by 2 bases and J by 7 bases, with 6 bases of the junction left unmatched. Germline V gene lookup returns CDR1 ENHRY and CDR2 SYGVKD. CDR3 bases: TGTGCCATCAGTGAGGGACAGGGGGCGCGGAATGAAGCTTTCTTT. Amino acid sequence: CAISEGQGARNEAFF.

This clonotype was counted at least ten times. The chain combines TRBV20-1 with TRBJ2-1; maybe TRBD2 (5 bases). The ends were cut back, 5 bases at V and 6 bases at J, with 14 bases in the middle. Germline-derived CDR1 and CDR2 are DFQATT and SNEGSKA (reference sequence). The CDR3 is 13 amino acids. The CDR3 sequence is CSAQRTVSNEQFF. The CDR3 DNA sequence: TGCAGTGCTCAAAGGACTGTGTCCAATGAGCAGTTCTTC.

This clonotype was seen more than once but under ten times. The J gene is TRBJ1-2, the V gene TRBV7-9; TRBD1 aligns across 7 bases. The CDR3 runs to 14 residues. Germline CDR1 reads SEHNR; CDR2 reads FQNEAQ (reference sequence). V gave up 5 bases and J gave up 5 bases; unmatched junction bases: 8. DNA for the CDR3: TGTGCCAGCAGCACAAGCGACAGGGCTTATGGCTACACCTTC. The encoded protein is CASSTSDRAYGYTF.

This clonotype was recorded many times. The J gene is TRBJ2-1, the V gene TRBV5-1; possible D gene TRBD2, 6 bases. The V gene lost 3 bases and the J gene lost 5 bases, with 9 bases spanning the gap. There are 13 residues in the CDR3. The germline gives CDR1 SGHRS, CDR2 YFSETQ. The CDR3 loop is CASSSTSHNEQFF. The CDR3 region has the DNA TGCGCCAGCAGCTCTACTAGCCACAATGAGCAGTTCTTC.

This clonotype was counted between two and nine times. This chain connects TRBV14 to TRBJ2-5, with 10 bases lining up with TRBD1. From germline, CDR1 is SGHDN and CDR2 FVKESK. The V gene end was trimmed by 4 bases and the J gene end by 7 bases; junction bases not matched to a gene: 6. This CDR3 spans 14 amino acids. The CDR3 coding sequence is TGTGCCAGCAGCCGGGACAGGGGCCCCAGGACCCAGTACTTC. Residues: CASSRDRGPRTQYF.